The entry below gives a single T cell receptor (beta chain) sequence along with its context. This entry belongs to a study of blood T cell repertoires in COVID-19. Sequencing was performed with immunoSEQ multiplex PCR; in TCRdb, only in-frame clones are kept and a portion is missing. The profile shows hundreds of thousands of clones, roughly 91% of them singletons. The sequence was obtained from a woman aged 30 to 39 with COVID-19, enrolled during active disease. Material for sequencing was peripheral blood.

The CDR3 loop is CASSQDYTSGQPQHF. CDR3 coding DNA: TGTGCCAGCAGCCAAGATTATACGTCCGGTCAGCCCCAGCATTTT. This rearrangement joins TRBV3-1 (or the pseudogene TRBV3-2) to TRBJ1-5; D gene ambiguous. The CDR3 totals 15 residues. Germline assignment: CDR1 LGHDT and CDR2 YNNKEL (reference sequence). Trimming shortened V by 0 bases and J by 6 bases, and 12 bases separated the two germline ends.